One sample yielded the 10 T cell receptor beta chains listed below, sequenced in a study of T cell responses to AZD1222 COVID-19 vaccine. Repertoires were generated with immunoSEQ multiplex PCR, while TCRdb's copy carries only in-frame clones and drops some. There are about 120,000 clones in the sample; around 82% occur only once, and about 9.7% lies in the top ten. The source was peripheral blood, collected on day 0 of AZD1222 vaccination. Receptors originate from an adult in good health.

J is TRBJ1-1 and V is TRBV10-3; D perhaps matches TRBD1 (6 bases). Looked up from germline, CDR1 is ENHRY and CDR2 is SYGVKD. V was clipped by 3 bases and J by 8 bases, with 19 bases between them. This CDR3 contains 15 residues. The CDR3, as DNA: TGTGCCATCAGTGAACTCGGGGGCGCAAGGGCAGAAGCTTTCTTT. Protein: CAISELGGARAEAFF.

CDR3 protein: CASSPLGTQNTEAFF. CDR3 bases: TGTGCCAGCAGTCCCCTCGGGACACAGAACACTGAAGCTTTCTTT. The rearrangement uses TRBV28 and TRBJ1-1, with a tentative D call TRBD1 (6 bases). The CDR3 sequence is 15 residues long. V lost 5 bases to trimming and J lost 1 base, with 14 bases between them. The germline V gene has CDR1 MDHEN and CDR2 SYDVKM.

The chain uses TRBV5-1 and TRBJ1-4, with a possible D match to TRBD1 (5 bases). CDR3 size: 15 residues. V was pared by 4 bases and J by 2 bases, with 12 bases between. Germline CDR1 reads SGHRS; CDR2 reads YFSETQ. The CDR3 region is CASSSGGTTNEKLFF. Here the CDR3 DNA reads TGCGCCAGCAGCAGCGGGGGTACGACTAATGAAAAACTGTTTTTT.

This clone showed up just once. The J gene is TRBJ2-1, the V gene TRBV4-2; TRBD1 matches 10 bases. CDR3 length: 18 amino acids. Germline CDR1 is LGHNA and CDR2 is YNFKEQ. J gave up 4 bases and V 0 bases, and 9 bases lay outside the gene matches. The CDR3 sequence: CASSQDLRDRGRYNEQFF. CDR3 DNA sequence: TGTGCCAGCAGCCAAGACCTCCGGGACAGGGGTCGTTACAATGAGCAGTTCTTC.

The chain uses TRBV28 and TRBJ1-2; D unresolved. Germline assignment: CDR1 MDHEN and CDR2 SYDVKM. V lost 5 bases and J lost 4, with 11 bases in between. The CDR3 extends over 13 amino acids. The CDR3 nucleotides read TGTGCCAGCAGTACCGGACGGCCCTATGGCTACACCTTC. Translated: CASSTGRPYGYTF.

This chain joins TRBV7-2 and TRBJ1-2; 7 bases are a match to TRBD1. The V segment lost 2 bases and the J segment 4 bases; nucleotides outside the gene matches: 7. The length of the CDR3 is 15 residues. Per the germline V gene, CDR1 is SGHTA and CDR2 is FQGNSA. The CDR3 DNA is TGTGCCAGCAGCTTATCCTCAGGGGGGGGCTATGGCTACACCTTC. Translation gives CASSLSSGGGYGYTF.

This chain connects TRBV28 to TRBJ2-1; D may be TRBD1 (6 bases). The CDR3 length is 13 residues. V was clipped by 3 bases and J by 8 bases, with 11 bases between them. CDR1 and CDR2 (germline): MDHEN, SYDVKM. Here the CDR3 reads CASSFARGDEQFF. The CDR3 nucleotides are TGTGCCAGCAGTTTCGCCAGGGGCGATGAGCAGTTCTTC.

This clone was counted a single time. CDR3 sequence: CASFPLGQGAGLGYGYTF. CDR3 nucleotide sequence: TGTGCCAGCTTCCCTTTGGGACAGGGGGCCGGTCTGGGCTATGGCTACACCTTC. The chain links TRBV13 to TRBJ1-2; the match to TRBD1 covers 12 bases. The CDR3 has 18 residues. Looked up from germline, CDR1 is PRHDT and CDR2 is FYEKMQ (reference sequence). Losses at the gene ends were 8 bases for V and 4 bases for J; bases not matched to a gene: 17.

V and J are TRBV27 and TRBJ2-7; tentatively, D is TRBD1 or TRBD2 (5 bases each). Trimming stripped 3 bases from V and 5 bases from J, with 17 bases between. The CDR3 totals 15 residues. The germline V gene encodes CDR1 MNHEY and CDR2 SMNVEV (reference sequence). CDR3 region: CASSLLYQGPDEQYF. In DNA, the CDR3 is TGTGCCAGCAGTTTGTTGTACCAGGGACCAGACGAGCAGTACTTC.

This chain connects TRBV28 to TRBJ1-4; no clear D. V shed 4 bases and J shed 13 bases, with 10 bases lying between them. CDR1 and CDR2 (germline): MDHEN, SYDVKM. CDR3 size: 11 residues. The CDR3 nucleotides are TGTGCCAGCAGTTCGGGATTGGCACTGTTTTTT. Its translation is CASSSGLALFF.